This TCR beta chain was obtained from a study of cytomegalovirus exposure and HLA in healthy donors. Background on the study: For the 300 to 400 genotyped donors, 75% to 90% fell within the Caucasian-associated ancestry cluster.

Study-level results: The majority of TCR sequences were rare, yet some public TCRs appeared in many donors. In a later analysis, V- and J-gene trimming of beta chains associated with a DCLRE1C missense variant, replicated independently. The availability of immune exposure information extended only to CMV serostatus.

A multiplex PCR was run with 60 Vbeta primers and 13 Jbeta primers. Generated by immunoSEQ multiplex PCR, the TCRdb table keeps only in-frame clones and is missing some. Its clone listing holds 150,000 to 200,000 clones. The germline V gene encodes CDR1 MNHNS and CDR2 SASEGT. J lost 4 bases, V lost 3 bases, and 2 bases had no gene match. The CDR3 runs 15 residues. With regard to this clone: Its antigen is undetermined.

The sample comprised PBMCs. This sequence was found in a boy aged 5-17 years in good health and CMV-seronegative. The genes are TRBV6-1 and TRBJ2-7, with TRBD2 identical over 14 bases. Written as DNA, the CDR3 is TGTGCCAGCAGTGAGGGACTAGCGGGGGCTTACGAGCAGTACTTC. This encodes CASSEGLAGAYEQYF.